Following are 8 T cell receptor beta chains from one sample sequenced in a study of blood T cell repertoires in COVID-19. Clones were sequenced by immunoSEQ multiplex PCR, and TCRdb holds only the in-frame ones, with some missing. Here the sample spans under 200,000 clones, 82% being singletons. Source material: PBMCs or T cells enriched from blood (not recorded which). These receptors were collected from a woman aged 60-75 years with acute COVID-19.

The chain carries TRBV5-5 and TRBJ1-5, with a weak D call TRBD1 (5 bases). The ends were cut back, 4 bases at V and 10 bases at J, with 24 bases in the middle. This CDR3 has 16 amino acids. Germline V lookup: CDR1 SGHKS, CDR2 YYEKEE (reference sequence). The CDR3, as DNA: TGTGCCAGCAGCAAATCCCTGGAACCCTCGGGGGGTCCCCAGCATTTT. This gives the protein CASSKSLEPSGGPQHF.

V usage is TRBV28 and J usage is TRBJ1-3; maybe TRBD1 (5 bases). The germline V gene has CDR1 MDHEN and CDR2 SYDVKM. The V gene lost 10 bases and the J gene lost 3 bases, with 10 bases spanning the gap. The CDR3 is made up of 12 amino acids. CDR3 DNA: TGTGCCACCGGGGGGGTTGGAAACACCATATATTTT. It specifies CATGGVGNTIYF.

The chain joins TRBV12-5 to TRBJ2-1; 8 positions match TRBD2. Germline values: CDR1 LGHNT, CDR2 FRNRAP. Trimming cost V 7 bases and J 5 bases; bases outside gene matches: 25. The CDR3 has 20 residues. The DNA for the CDR3 is TGTGCTAGTGCGGGAAGGATGAGCGGGAGTCCCCCACCCATTAACAATGAGCAGTTCTTC. Translated, it gives CASAGRMSGSPPPINNEQFF.

This rearrangement joins TRBV11-2 to TRBJ1-4; no clear D gene. There are 15 residues in the CDR3. V lost 1 base to trimming and J lost 7 bases, with 13 bases between them. Germline loops: CDR1 SGHAT, CDR2 FQNNGV. CDR3 in amino acids: CASSLGQNGREKLFF. As DNA, the CDR3 is TGTGCCAGCAGCTTAGGGCAGAATGGCCGTGAAAAACTGTTTTTT.

The V gene is TRBV4-1, the J gene TRBJ2-2, with D perhaps TRBD1 (6 bases). CDR3 length: 15 residues. V was shortened by 5 bases and J by 0 bases, with 10 bases between the two germline ends. CDR1 MGHRA and CDR2 YSYEKL come from the germline V gene. The CDR3 sequence is CASSEQGPNTGELFF. CDR3 nucleotides: TGCGCCAGCAGCGAACAGGGCCCGAACACCGGGGAGCTGTTTTTT.

The chain employs TRBV7-2 and TRBJ1-6, with TRBD1 matching over 12 bases. The CDR3 covers 16 residues. The V gene end was trimmed by 5 bases and the J gene end by 3 bases; junction bases not matched to a gene: 2. CDR1 is SGHTA and CDR2 is FQGNSA in the germline V gene. Here the CDR3 DNA reads TGTGCCAGCAGCCGGGACAGGGGGCTCTATAATTCACCCCTCCACTTT. It encodes CASSRDRGLYNSPLHF.

The gene calls are TRBV18 and TRBJ1-2, with 8 bases lining up with TRBD1. Germline V gene sequence: CDR1 KGHSH, CDR2 LQKENI. After removal of 3 bases from V and 2 bases from J, the junction contained 8 bases not matched to a gene. This CDR3 contains 16 residues. The CDR3 region is CASSPVSDRANYGYTF. The CDR3 DNA follows: TGTGCCAGCTCACCCGTCTCGGACAGGGCCAACTATGGCTACACCTTC. The full variable domain, completed using reference TRBV18 and TRBJ1-2, is NAGVMQNPRHLVRRRGQEARLRCSPMKGHSHVYWYRQLPEEGLKFMVYLQKENIIDESGMPKERFSAEFPKEGPSILRIQQVVRGDSAAYFCASSPVSDRANYGYTFGSGTRLTVV.

This clone was found a few times. The chain links TRBV11-2 to TRBJ1-1; unclear D gene. The V end was cut by 1 base, the J end by 4 bases, with 7 bases between. Germline V gives CDR1 SGHAT, CDR2 FQNNGV. This CDR3 spans 13 amino acids. CDR3 sequence reads: CASSLVRSTEAFF. CDR3 DNA: TGTGCCAGCAGCTTAGTCAGGTCCACTGAAGCTTTCTTT. Based on the CDR3 plus reference TRBV11-2 and TRBJ1-1, the full variable domain is EAGVAQSPRYKIIEKRQSVAFWCNPISGHATLYWYQQILGQGPKLLIQFQNNGVVDDSQLPKDRFSAERLKGVDSTLKIQPAKLEDSAVYLCASSLVRSTEAFFGQGTRLTVV.